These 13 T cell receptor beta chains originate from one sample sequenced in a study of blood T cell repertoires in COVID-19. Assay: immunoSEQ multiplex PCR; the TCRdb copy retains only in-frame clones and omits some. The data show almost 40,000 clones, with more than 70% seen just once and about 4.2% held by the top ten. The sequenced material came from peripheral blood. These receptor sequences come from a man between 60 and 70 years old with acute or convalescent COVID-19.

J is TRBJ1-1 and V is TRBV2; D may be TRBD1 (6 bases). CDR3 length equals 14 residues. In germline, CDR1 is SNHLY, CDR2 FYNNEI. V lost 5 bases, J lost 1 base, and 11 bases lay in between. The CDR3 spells CASSIGGSNTEAFF. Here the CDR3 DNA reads TGTGCCAGCAGTATAGGGGGATCGAACACTGAAGCTTTCTTT.

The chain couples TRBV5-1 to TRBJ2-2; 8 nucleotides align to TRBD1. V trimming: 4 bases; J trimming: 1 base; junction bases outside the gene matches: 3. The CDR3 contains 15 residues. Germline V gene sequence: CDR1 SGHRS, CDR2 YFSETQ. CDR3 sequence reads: CASSPGGLNTGELFF. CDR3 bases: TGCGCCAGCAGCCCAGGGGGCTTGAACACCGGGGAGCTGTTTTTT.

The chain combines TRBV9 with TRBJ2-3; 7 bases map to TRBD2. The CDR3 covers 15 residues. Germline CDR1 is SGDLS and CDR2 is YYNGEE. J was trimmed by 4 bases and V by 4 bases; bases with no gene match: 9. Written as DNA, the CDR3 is TGTGCCAGCAGCTGGGGAGGGAGGGGACCAGATACGCAGTATTTT. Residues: CASSWGGRGPDTQYF.

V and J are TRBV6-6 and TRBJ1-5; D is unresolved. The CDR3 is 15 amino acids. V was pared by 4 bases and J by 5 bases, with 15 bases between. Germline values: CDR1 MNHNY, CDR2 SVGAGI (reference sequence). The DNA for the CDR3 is TGTGCCAGCAGTTCCTTGTCTAATACGGATCAGCCCCAGCATTTT. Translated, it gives CASSSLSNTDQPQHF.

CDR3 protein: CAWSTGATNEKLFF. The CDR3 nucleotides are TGTGCCTGGTCGACGGGTGCAACTAATGAAAAACTGTTTTTT. This chain uses TRBV30 with TRBJ1-4, with D unclear. The CDR3 is made up of 14 amino acids. Trimming removed 5 bases from V and 0 bases from J, with 10 bases in between. Germline CDR1 reads GTSNPN; CDR2 reads SVGIG (reference sequence).

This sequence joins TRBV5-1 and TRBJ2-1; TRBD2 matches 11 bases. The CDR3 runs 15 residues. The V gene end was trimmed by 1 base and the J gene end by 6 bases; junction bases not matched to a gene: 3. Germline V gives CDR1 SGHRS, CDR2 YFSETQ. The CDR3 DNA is TGCGCCAGCAGCTTGTTTACTAGCGGGAGCAATGAGCAGTTCTTC. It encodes CASSLFTSGSNEQFF.

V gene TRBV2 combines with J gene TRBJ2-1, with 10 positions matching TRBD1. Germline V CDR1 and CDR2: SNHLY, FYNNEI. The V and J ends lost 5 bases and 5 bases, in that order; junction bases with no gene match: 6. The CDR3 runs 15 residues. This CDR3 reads CASSPRTGGDNEQFF. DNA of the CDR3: TGTGCCAGCAGTCCCAGGACAGGGGGAGACAATGAGCAGTTCTTC.

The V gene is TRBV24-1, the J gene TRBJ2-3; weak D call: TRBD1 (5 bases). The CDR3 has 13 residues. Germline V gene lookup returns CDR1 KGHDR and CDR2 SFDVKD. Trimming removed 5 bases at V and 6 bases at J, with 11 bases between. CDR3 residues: CATSGRGRDTQYF. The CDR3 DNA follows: TGTGCCACCAGTGGTAGGGGAAGGGATACGCAGTATTTT.

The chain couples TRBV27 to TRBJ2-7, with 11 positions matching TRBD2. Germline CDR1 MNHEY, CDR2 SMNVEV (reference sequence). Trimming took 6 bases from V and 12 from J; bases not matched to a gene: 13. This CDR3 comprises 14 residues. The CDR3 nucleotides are TGTGCCAGCAGCCGCCCCAATAGCGGGGGGGCATGGTACTTC. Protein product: CASSRPNSGGAWYF.

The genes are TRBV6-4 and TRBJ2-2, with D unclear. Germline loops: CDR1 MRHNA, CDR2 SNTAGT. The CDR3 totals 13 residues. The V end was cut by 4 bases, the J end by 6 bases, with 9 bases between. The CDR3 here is CASSAHNAGELFF. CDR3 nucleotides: TGTGCCAGCAGTGCTCACAACGCCGGGGAGCTGTTTTTT.

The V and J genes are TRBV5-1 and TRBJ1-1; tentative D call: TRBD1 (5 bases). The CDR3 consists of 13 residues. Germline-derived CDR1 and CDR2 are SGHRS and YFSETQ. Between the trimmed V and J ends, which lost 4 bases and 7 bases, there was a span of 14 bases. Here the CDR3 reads CASSPGGNLEAFF. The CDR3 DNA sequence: TGCGCCAGCAGCCCCGGGGGTAACCTTGAAGCTTTCTTT.

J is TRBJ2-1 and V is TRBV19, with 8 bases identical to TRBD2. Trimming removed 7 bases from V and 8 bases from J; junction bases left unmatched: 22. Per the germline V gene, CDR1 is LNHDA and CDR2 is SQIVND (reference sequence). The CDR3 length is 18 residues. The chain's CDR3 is CASTSLGSGTRGGHEQFF. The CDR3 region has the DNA TGTGCCAGTACCTCACTCGGGTCCGGGACTAGAGGCGGGCATGAGCAGTTCTTC.

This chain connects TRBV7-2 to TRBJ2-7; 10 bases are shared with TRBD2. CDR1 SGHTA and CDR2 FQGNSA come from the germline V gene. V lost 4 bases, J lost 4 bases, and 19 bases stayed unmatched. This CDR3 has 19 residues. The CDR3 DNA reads TGTGCCAGCAGCTCCCCGAACGCCGTTCGCAGCGGGAGGGAATACGAGCAGTACTTC. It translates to CASSSPNAVRSGREYEQYF.